This entry lists 12 T cell receptor beta chains sequenced from one sample in a study of OX40 agonist ivuxolimab in advanced cancers. Libraries were prepared by immunoSEQ multiplex PCR; TCRdb keeps only in-frame clonotypes and omits some of them. The repertoire holds approximately 61,000 clones, with roughly 90% as singletons. The sample was CD4+ or CD8+ T cells sorted from blood, taken in a trial of the OX40 agonist ivuxolimab. The origin of the receptors is an adult with an advanced solid tumor such as melanoma, head and neck, liver or kidney cancer.

This rearrangement joins TRBV29-1 to TRBJ1-1; D is uncertain. The V gene lost 3 bases and the J gene lost 0 bases, with 2 bases spanning the gap. Looked up from germline, CDR1 is SQVTM and CDR2 is ANQGSEA. The CDR3 runs to 11 residues. The CDR3: CSVDMNTEAFF. CDR3 DNA: TGCAGCGTTGACATGAACACTGAAGCTTTCTTT. Filled out from reference TRBV29-1 and TRBJ1-1, the complete variable domain reads SAVISQKPSRDICQRGTSLTIQCQVDSQVTMMFWYRQQPGQSLTLIATANQGSEATYESGFVIDKFPISRPNLTFSTLTVSNMSPEDSSIYLCSVDMNTEAFFGQGTRLTVV.

V is TRBV5-6 and J is TRBJ1-2, with D tentatively TRBD1 (6 bases). V was clipped by 1 base and J by 2 bases, with 12 bases between them. In germline, CDR1 is SGHDT, CDR2 YYEEEE. This CDR3 is built from 15 residues. CDR3: CASSLSSGVNYGYTF. CDR3 bases: TGTGCCAGCAGCTTGAGTTCAGGGGTGAACTATGGCTACACCTTC.

The chain is built from TRBV27 and TRBJ2-7; 7 nucleotides align to TRBD1. The CDR3 has 13 amino acids. Losses at the gene ends were 8 bases for V and 3 bases for J; bases not matched to a gene: 7. The germline V gene has CDR1 MNHEY and CDR2 SMNVEV (reference sequence). The CDR3 region is CASSPNRGYEQYF. CDR3 bases: TGTGCCAGCTCCCCGAACAGGGGCTACGAGCAGTACTTC.

The chain couples TRBV27 to TRBJ2-2; 7 bases match TRBD1. The CDR3 totals 16 residues. The J segment lost 0 bases and the V segment lost 3 bases, leaving 4 bases of the junction unmatched. The germline V gene encodes CDR1 MNHEY and CDR2 SMNVEV (reference sequence). This CDR3 reads CASSFSGQPNTGELFF. The DNA of the CDR3 is TGTGCCAGCAGTTTCTCGGGACAGCCGAACACCGGGGAGCTGTTTTTT.

The chain combines TRBV28 with TRBJ2-7; a weak D match, TRBD1 (5 bases). CDR1 and CDR2 (germline): MDHEN, SYDVKM. The CDR3 is 16 amino acids. V lost 1 base and J lost 2, with 15 bases in between. In DNA, the CDR3 is TGTGCCAGCAGTTTATCCTCGGCAGGGAAGCCCTACGAGCAGTACTTC. As protein: CASSLSSAGKPYEQYF.

This chain joins TRBV27 and TRBJ2-3; 10 bases map to TRBD2. V trimming: 9 bases; J trimming: 6 bases; junction bases outside the gene matches: 9. Germline V gene data show CDR1 as MNHEY and CDR2 as SMNVEV (reference sequence). The length of the CDR3 is 14 residues. The CDR3 loop is CASTSGLAMDTQYF. DNA of the CDR3: TGTGCCAGTACATCGGGACTAGCGATGGATACGCAGTATTTT.

J is TRBJ2-7 and V is TRBV27; TRBD2 matches 7 bases. The germline V gene encodes CDR1 MNHEY and CDR2 SMNVEV (reference sequence). This CDR3 region has 12 residues. The trim removed 6 bases at V and 6 bases at J, leaving 5 bases unmatched. Here the CDR3 DNA reads TGTGCCAGCAGCCGGGGAGGGGCCGAGCAGTACTTC. Its protein is CASSRGGAEQYF.

The chain combines TRBV10-3 with TRBJ1-6, with 8 bases fitting TRBD1. Germline CDR1 is ENHRY and CDR2 is SYGVKD. This CDR3 is built from 15 residues. The trim removed 8 bases at V and 0 bases at J, leaving 3 bases unmatched. CDR3 loop: CAIGQGPSYNSPLHF. In DNA, the CDR3 is TGTGCCATCGGACAGGGCCCCTCCTATAATTCACCCCTCCACTTT.

The chain links TRBV5-6 to TRBJ1-3, with no clear D. This CDR3 contains 12 residues. Germline loops: CDR1 SGHDT, CDR2 YYEEEE. The V end lost 7 bases, the J end lost 1 base, and 6 bases lay between the germline ends. The CDR3 coding sequence is TGTGCCAGCGCGGAATCTGGAAACACCATATATTTT. Amino acids: CASAESGNTIYF.

The chain combines TRBV7-2 with TRBJ1-2; 7 nucleotides align to TRBD1. The CDR3 is 15 residues long. V was pared by 3 bases and J by 10 bases, with 14 bases of the junction left unmatched. Germline values: CDR1 SGHTA, CDR2 FQGNSA. The CDR3 region has the DNA TGTGCCAGCAGCTTTTTGCAAACGGGACAGAACTTCTACACCTTC. Its translation is CASSFLQTGQNFYTF.

V usage is TRBV29-1 and J usage is TRBJ1-1; D is unclear. The V and J ends lost 3 bases and 0 bases respectively, with 14 bases between them. This CDR3 is built from 15 residues. Germline assignment: CDR1 SQVTM and CDR2 ANQGSEA. In DNA, the CDR3 is TGCAGCGTTGAGGTGATGGGAAATATGAACACTGAAGCTTTCTTT. It specifies CSVEVMGNMNTEAFF.

The V gene is TRBV6-6, the J gene TRBJ1-5, with TRBD1 as a possible D gene (5 bases). Trimming removed 2 bases at V and 5 bases at J, with 7 bases between. The CDR3 covers 13 residues. CDR1 and CDR2 from the germline V gene are MNHNY and SVGAGI (reference sequence). CDR3 DNA: TGTGCCAGCAGTTACCGGGGGGATCAGCCCCAGCATTTT. Translated: CASSYRGDQPQHF.